This record looks at one TCR beta chain sequence and its context. Its antigen is not known. After removal of 1 base from V and 6 bases from J, the junction contained 3 bases not matched to a gene. The CDR3 contains 13 residues. Germline CDR1 and CDR2: GTSNPN and SVGIG (reference sequence). The data were obtained in a study of cytomegalovirus exposure and HLA in healthy donors. Overall study results and limits: Some TCR beta chains (more than 150 of them) were listed as cytomegalovirus-associated. In a later analysis, V- and J-gene trimming of beta chains associated with a DCLRE1C missense variant, replicated independently.

Primers for the PCR totalled 60 Vbeta and 13 Jbeta. The table came from immunoSEQ multiplex PCR; TCRdb's copy has only in-frame clones and leaves some out. The sample yields 150,000 or so clones, over 70% seen once. This sequence joins TRBV30 and TRBJ2-7, with TRBD2 matching over 10 bases. The TCR comes from a middle-aged woman in good health and CMV-seropositive. Sequenced material: PBMCs. CDR3 amino acids: CAWSATSGVEQYF. CDR3 nucleotides: TGTGCCTGGAGTGCCACTAGCGGGGTCGAGCAGTACTTC.